This T cell receptor beta chain was found in a study of shared clonotypes between healthy human individuals. Partitioning of CD4+ cells yielded a CD45RA+ naive subset and a CD45RA-negative memory subset. Source study methods: ImmunoSEQ only sent back junction sequences with no quality scores, so filtering was done differently. Assay used: immunoSEQ multiplex PCR; TCRdb lists only in-frame clones, some missing. The DNA gave D and trimming, while V, J and clone size come from that table. The sample holds 2,500,000 or so clones; approximately 92% are singletons and the top ten take over 0.12%. This clone came up once. Other DNA sequences of this sample code for an identical CDR3. The clonotype comes from a young man in good health. Sequenced input: naive CD4+ T cells sorted from blood. Subset meaning: CD45RA+ positively selected.

CDR3 sequence: CATSRANTEAFF. The CDR3 DNA is TGTGCCACCAGCAGAGCGAACACTGAAGCTTTCTTT. V and J are TRBV15 and TRBJ1-1; D gene uncertain. This CDR3 comprises 12 residues. Trimming stripped 1 base from V and 1 base from J, with 1 base between. Germline lookup yields CDR1 LNHNV and CDR2 YYDKDF (reference sequence).